This T cell receptor (beta chain) was profiled in a study of shared clonotypes between healthy human individuals. Study-level points and caveats: A handful of donors showed sharing of approximately 4.7% of naive CD4 clonotypes.

CD8 cells classed as naive were CD45RO-negative and positively selected for CCR7, excluding terminally differentiated effector memory CD45RA+ cells. Generated by immunoSEQ multiplex PCR, the TCRdb table keeps only in-frame clones and is missing some. The sample has about 2 million clones; approximately 95% are singletons. Remarks on this clone: Its matching antigen is unknown.

This CDR3 spans 15 amino acids. V trimming: 0 bases; J trimming: 7 bases; junction bases outside the gene matches: 8. Germline CDR1 is SNHLY and CDR2 is FYNNEI. The rearrangement uses TRBV2 and TRBJ1-1, with 7 positions matching TRBD1. What was sequenced was naive CD8+ T cells sorted from blood. This clonotype was sampled from a man in his late teens or twenties in good health. In DNA, the CDR3 is TGTGCCAGCAGTGAAGCTTATGGGACAGCAAATGAAGCTTTCTTT. Its protein is CASSEAYGTANEAFF. The full variable domain, its missing parts supplied by reference TRBV2 and TRBJ1-1, is EPEVTQTPSHQVTQMGQEVILRCVPISNHLYFYWYRQILGQKVEFLVSFYNNEISEKSEIFDDQFSVERPDGSNFTLKIRSTKLEDSAMYFCASSEAYGTANEAFFGQGTRLTVV.